One T cell receptor beta chain is described in this entry. This sample is drawn from a study of blood T cell repertoires in COVID-19. The V gene end was trimmed by 5 bases and the J gene end by 2 bases; junction bases not matched to a gene: 12. The CDR3 covers 16 residues. Germline-derived CDR1 and CDR2 are MNHEY and SMNVEV (reference sequence). How the authors handled the data: The assay estimated nucleated cells by amplifying reference gene primers. The data were produced by immunoSEQ multiplex PCR, yet TCRdb's version contains in-frame clones alone and is incomplete. That table gives V, J and clone size, and the DNA gave D and trimming. This sample has around 100,000 clones, with 91% found just once.

V usage is TRBV27 and J usage is TRBJ2-7; 7 nucleotides align to TRBD1. Sequencing used peripheral blood. The receptor comes from a young man with acute or convalescent COVID-19. The CDR3 DNA reads TGTGCCAGCAGTACCCACAGAGGGACAGAAGCCTACGAGCAGTACTTC. It specifies CASSTHRGTEAYEQYF.